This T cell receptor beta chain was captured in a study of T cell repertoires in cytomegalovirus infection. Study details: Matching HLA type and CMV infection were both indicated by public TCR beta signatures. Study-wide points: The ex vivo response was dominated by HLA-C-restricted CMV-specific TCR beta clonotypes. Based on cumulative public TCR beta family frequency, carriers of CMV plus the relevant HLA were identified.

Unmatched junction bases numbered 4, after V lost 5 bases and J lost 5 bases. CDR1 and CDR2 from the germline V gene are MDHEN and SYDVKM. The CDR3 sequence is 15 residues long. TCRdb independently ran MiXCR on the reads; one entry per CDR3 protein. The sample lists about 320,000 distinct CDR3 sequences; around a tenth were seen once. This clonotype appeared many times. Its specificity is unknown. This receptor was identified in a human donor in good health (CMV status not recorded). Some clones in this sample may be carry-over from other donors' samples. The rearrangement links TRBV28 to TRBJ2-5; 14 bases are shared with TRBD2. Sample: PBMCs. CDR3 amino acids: CASSTGLAGAETQYF. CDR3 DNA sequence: TGTGCCAGCAGTACGGGACTAGCGGGAGCGGAGACCCAGTACTTC.